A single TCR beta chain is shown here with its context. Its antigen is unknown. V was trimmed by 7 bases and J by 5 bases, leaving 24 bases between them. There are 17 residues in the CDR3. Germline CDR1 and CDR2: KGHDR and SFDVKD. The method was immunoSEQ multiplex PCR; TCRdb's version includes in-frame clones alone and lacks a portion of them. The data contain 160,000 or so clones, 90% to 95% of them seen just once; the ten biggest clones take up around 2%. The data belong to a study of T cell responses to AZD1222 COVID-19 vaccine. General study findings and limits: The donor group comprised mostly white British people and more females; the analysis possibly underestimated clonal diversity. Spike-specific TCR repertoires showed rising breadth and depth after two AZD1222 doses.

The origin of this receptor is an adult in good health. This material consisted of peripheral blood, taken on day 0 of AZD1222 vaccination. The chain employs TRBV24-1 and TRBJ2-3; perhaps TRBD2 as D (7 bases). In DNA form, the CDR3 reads TGTGCCACCAGCCAGAGATCCCCCCGGGGGGCCAAAGATACGCAGTATTTT. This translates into CATSQRSPRGAKDTQYF.